This T cell receptor beta chain derives from a study of T cell repertoires in cytomegalovirus infection. Across the whole study: TCR beta signatures that were public indicated CMV infection and matching HLA type. Findings and caveats of the study: Identification of carriers of CMV plus the relevant HLA was performed using cumulative public TCR beta family frequency. Clonotypes of TCR beta that were HLA-C-restricted and CMV-specific dominated the ex vivo response.

MiXCR, applied by TCRdb to the reads, yields one record per CDR3 protein. Seen here are 100,000 or so distinct CDR3 sequences, approximately 15% observed once, and the top ten hold 8%. This clonotype was seen a few times. Its antigen is still unknown. This sequence may be a read error, since a much larger clone differs from it by one base. The V gene lost 1 base and the J gene lost 1 base, with 11 bases spanning the gap. From germline, CDR1 is SGHTA and CDR2 FQGNSA. The CDR3 runs to 15 residues. Sample: PBMCs. This chain links TRBV7-2 with TRBJ2-7; D unclear. The clonotype was recovered from a human donor in good health (CMV status not recorded). Some clones in this sample may be carry-over from other donors' samples. CDR3 sequence reads: CASSLVPCKSYEQYF. The CDR3 DNA reads TGTGCCAGCAGCTTAGTCCCATGTAAATCCTACGAGCAGTACTTC.